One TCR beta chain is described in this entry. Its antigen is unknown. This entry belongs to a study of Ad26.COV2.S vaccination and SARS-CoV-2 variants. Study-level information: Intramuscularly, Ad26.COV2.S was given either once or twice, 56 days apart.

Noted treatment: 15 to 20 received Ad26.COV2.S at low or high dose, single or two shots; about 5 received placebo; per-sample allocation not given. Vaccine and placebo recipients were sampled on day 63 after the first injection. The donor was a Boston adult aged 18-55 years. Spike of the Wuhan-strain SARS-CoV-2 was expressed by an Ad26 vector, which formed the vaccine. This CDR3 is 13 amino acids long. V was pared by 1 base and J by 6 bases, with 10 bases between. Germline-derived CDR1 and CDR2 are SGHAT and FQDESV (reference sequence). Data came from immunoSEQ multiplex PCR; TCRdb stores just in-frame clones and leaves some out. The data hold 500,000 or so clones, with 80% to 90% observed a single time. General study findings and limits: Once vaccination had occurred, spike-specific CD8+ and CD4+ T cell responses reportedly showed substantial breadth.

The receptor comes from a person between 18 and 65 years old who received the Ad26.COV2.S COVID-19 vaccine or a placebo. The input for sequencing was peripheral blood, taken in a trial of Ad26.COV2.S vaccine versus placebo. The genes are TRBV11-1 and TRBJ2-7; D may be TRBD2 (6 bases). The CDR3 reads CASSLGGAVEQYV. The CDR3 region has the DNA TGTGCCAGCAGCTTAGGCGGGGCCGTCGAGCAGTACGTC.